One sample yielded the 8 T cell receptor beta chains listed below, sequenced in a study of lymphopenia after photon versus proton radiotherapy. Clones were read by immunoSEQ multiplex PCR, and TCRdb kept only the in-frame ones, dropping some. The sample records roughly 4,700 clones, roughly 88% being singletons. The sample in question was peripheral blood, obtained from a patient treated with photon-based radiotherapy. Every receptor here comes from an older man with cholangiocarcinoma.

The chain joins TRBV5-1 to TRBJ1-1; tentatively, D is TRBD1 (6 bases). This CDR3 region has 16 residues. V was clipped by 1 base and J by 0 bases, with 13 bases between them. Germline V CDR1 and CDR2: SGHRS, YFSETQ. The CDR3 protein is CASSLMAGAMNTEAFF. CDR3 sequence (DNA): TGCGCCAGCAGCTTGATGGCAGGGGCCATGAACACTGAAGCTTTCTTT.

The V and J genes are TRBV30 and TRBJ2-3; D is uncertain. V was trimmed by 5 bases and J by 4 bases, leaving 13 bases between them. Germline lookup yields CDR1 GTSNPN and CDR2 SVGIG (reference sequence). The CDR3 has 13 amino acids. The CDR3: CAWVHKGADTQYF. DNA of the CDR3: TGTGCCTGGGTACACAAAGGAGCAGATACGCAGTATTTT. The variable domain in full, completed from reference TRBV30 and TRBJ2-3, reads SQTIHQWPATLVQPVGSPLSLECTVEGTSNPNLYWYRQAAGRGLQLLFYSVGIGQISSEVPQNLSASRPQDRQFILSSKKLLLSDSGFYLCAWVHKGADTQYFGPGTRLTVL.

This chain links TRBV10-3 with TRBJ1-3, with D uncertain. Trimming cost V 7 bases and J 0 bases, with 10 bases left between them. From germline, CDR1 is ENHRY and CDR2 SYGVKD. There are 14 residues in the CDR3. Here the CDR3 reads CAIKDSFSGNTIYF. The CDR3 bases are TGTGCCATCAAGGACTCTTTCTCTGGAAACACCATATATTTT.

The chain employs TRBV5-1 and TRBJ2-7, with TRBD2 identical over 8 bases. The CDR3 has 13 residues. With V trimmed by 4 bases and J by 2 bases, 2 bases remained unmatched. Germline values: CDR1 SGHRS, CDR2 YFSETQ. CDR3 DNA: TGCGCCAGCAGCCGGGGGGGCCCCTACGAGCAGTACTTC. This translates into CASSRGGPYEQYF.

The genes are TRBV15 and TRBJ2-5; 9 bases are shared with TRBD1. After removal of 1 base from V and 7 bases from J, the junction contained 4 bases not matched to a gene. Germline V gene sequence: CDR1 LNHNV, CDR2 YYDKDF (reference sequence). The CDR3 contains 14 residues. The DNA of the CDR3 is TGTGCCACCAGCAGAGTAGTGGGACAGGGGACCCAGTACTTC. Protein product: CATSRVVGQGTQYF.

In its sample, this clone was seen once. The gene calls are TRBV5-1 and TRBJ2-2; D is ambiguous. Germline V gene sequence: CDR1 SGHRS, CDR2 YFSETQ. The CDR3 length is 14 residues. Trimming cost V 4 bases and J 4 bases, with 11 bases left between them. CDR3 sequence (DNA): TGCGCCAGCAGCCTTGTCGGCAGCACCGGGGAGCTGTTTTTT. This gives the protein CASSLVGSTGELFF.

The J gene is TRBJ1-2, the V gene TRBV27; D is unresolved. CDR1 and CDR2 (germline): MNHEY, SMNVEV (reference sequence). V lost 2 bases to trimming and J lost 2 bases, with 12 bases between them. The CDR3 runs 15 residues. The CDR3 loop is CASSLSGVRNYGYTF. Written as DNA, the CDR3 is TGTGCCAGCAGTTTAAGTGGAGTGAGGAACTATGGCTACACCTTC.

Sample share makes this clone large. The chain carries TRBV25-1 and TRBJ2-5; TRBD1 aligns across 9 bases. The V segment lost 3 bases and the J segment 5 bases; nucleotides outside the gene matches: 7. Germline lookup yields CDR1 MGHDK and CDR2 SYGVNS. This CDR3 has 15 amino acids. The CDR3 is CASSEYRGLSETQYF. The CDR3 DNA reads TGTGCCAGCAGTGAGTACAGGGGGCTATCGGAGACCCAGTACTTC.